The 27 T cell receptor beta chains presented below share a single source sample, sequenced in a study of cytomegalovirus exposure and HLA in healthy donors. PCR employed 60 Vbeta and 13 Jbeta primers. Assay used: immunoSEQ multiplex PCR; TCRdb lists only in-frame clones, some missing. The sample lists approximately 190,000 clones; roughly 73% were seen once. The specimen was PBMCs. The receptor source for this set is a woman younger than 45 in good health and CMV-seropositive.

The rearrangement uses TRBV2 and TRBJ2-7; tentatively, D is TRBD2 (6 bases). Per the germline V gene, CDR1 is SNHLY and CDR2 is FYNNEI. Trimming removed 3 bases from V and 2 bases from J, with 20 bases in between. CDR3 length equals 17 residues. This CDR3 reads CASSDWFEAGGPYEQYF. In DNA, the CDR3 is TGTGCCAGCAGTGATTGGTTCGAAGCTGGAGGGCCCTACGAGCAGTACTTC.

The genes are TRBV7-3 and TRBJ2-5; no clear D gene. Trimming removed 2 bases at V and 4 bases at J, with 8 bases between. The CDR3 has 13 amino acids. Germline values: CDR1 SGHTA, CDR2 FQGTGA. The CDR3 DNA reads as TGTGCCAGCAGCTTACCTCCCCTAGAGACCCAGTACTTC. Protein product: CASSLPPLETQYF.

The chain employs TRBV5-1 and TRBJ2-7; TRBD2 matches at 16 bases. The CDR3 length is 16 residues. V lost 4 bases, J lost 5 bases, and 6 bases stayed unmatched. Germline V gene lookup returns CDR1 SGHRS and CDR2 YFSETQ. CDR3 loop: CASSPGTSGRVDEQYF. CDR3 DNA: TGCGCCAGCAGCCCCGGGACTAGCGGGAGGGTCGACGAGCAGTACTTC.

The rearrangement uses TRBV7-2 and TRBJ2-3; 12 bases line up with TRBD2. Unmatched junction bases numbered 10, after V lost 1 base and J lost 5 bases. Germline CDR1 and CDR2: SGHTA and FQGNSA. The CDR3 covers 18 residues. The CDR3 bases are TGTGCCAGCAGCTTAGTATTTCGGCTAGCGGGGGGGCAAGATACGCAGTATTTT. Translating gives CASSLVFRLAGGQDTQYF. Looking up the rest from reference TRBV7-2 and TRBJ2-3 gives the full variable domain: GAGVSQSPSNKVTEKGKDVELRCDPISGHTALYWYRQSLGQGLEFLIYFQGNSAPDKSGLPSDRFSAERTGGSVSTLTIQRTQQEDSAVYLCASSLVFRLAGGQDTQYFGPGTRLTVL.

In this sample, this clone turned up once. The genes are TRBV7-2 and TRBJ1-2; 7 nucleotides agree with TRBD1. Trimming cost V 10 bases and J 0 bases; bases outside gene matches: 8. This CDR3 has 14 residues. Per the germline V gene, CDR1 is SGHTA and CDR2 is FQGNSA. CDR3 bases: TGTGCCACCAAGCACAGGGGAGCTAACTATGGCTACACCTTC. As protein: CATKHRGANYGYTF. Variable domain in full (rest from reference TRBV7-2 and TRBJ1-2): GAGVSQSPSNKVTEKGKDVELRCDPISGHTALYWYRQSLGQGLEFLIYFQGNSAPDKSGLPSDRFSAERTGGSVSTLTIQRTQQEDSAVYLCATKHRGANYGYTFGSGTRLTVV.

Comments on this clone: At one of its ends the junction is not consistent with the germline gene, which may arise from a read error. The rearrangement uses TRBV6-6 and TRBJ2-5, with 10 bases lining up with TRBD1. The CDR3 totals 14 residues. CDR1 and CDR2 (germline): MNHNY, SVGAGI (reference sequence). CDR3 DNA: TGTGCCAGTTGCGGGACAGGGGTCGGGGAGACCCGGTACTTC. This codes for CASCGTGVGETRYF.

This rearrangement joins TRBV5-1 to TRBJ2-7, with D tentatively TRBD1 (5 bases). The V gene lost 6 bases and the J gene lost 2 bases, with 15 bases spanning the gap. CDR3 length: 14 amino acids. Germline values: CDR1 SGHRS, CDR2 YFSETQ. The CDR3 bases are TGCGCCAGCAAGGTGTTTCAGGGTACCTACGAGCAGTACTTC. Its protein is CASKVFQGTYEQYF.

The chain recombines TRBV6-5 with TRBJ1-2, with 7 bases aligning to TRBD1. The germline V gene encodes CDR1 MNHEY and CDR2 SVGAGI. The V segment lost 5 bases and the J segment 5 bases; nucleotides outside the gene matches: 8. The CDR3 has 14 amino acids. The CDR3 bases are TGTGCCAGCAGTCGAGACAGGGAATGGTATGGCTACACCTTC. This codes for CASSRDREWYGYTF.

The table lists this clone with a count of one. This chain connects TRBV19 to TRBJ1-4; TRBD1 matches at 7 bases. Germline assignment: CDR1 LNHDA and CDR2 SQIVND (reference sequence). V dropped 7 bases and J dropped 5; count of bases not matched to a gene: 10. This CDR3 is built from 15 residues. CDR3 protein: CASTYGGTENEKLFF. The CDR3 DNA reads TGTGCCAGTACTTATGGAGGGACAGAGAATGAAAAACTGTTTTTT.

V and J are TRBV7-3 and TRBJ2-5; TRBD2 might be the D (5 bases). The germline CDR1 and CDR2 sequences are SGHTA and FQGTGA. The CDR3 extends over 13 amino acids. Trimming cost V 4 bases and J 4 bases, with 10 bases left between them. CDR3 bases: TGTGCCAGCAGCTCCTCCGCGGGAGAGACCCAGTACTTC. Encoded protein: CASSSSAGETQYF.

V is TRBV7-9 and J is TRBJ1-2; TRBD1 might be the D (6 bases). Trimming took 2 bases from V and 4 from J, leaving 14 bases between them. In germline, CDR1 is SEHNR, CDR2 FQNEAQ (reference sequence). The CDR3 runs to 15 residues. The DNA of the CDR3 is TGTGCCAGCAGCTTACTTGCAGGGGACCTCTATGGCTACACCTTC. It codes for CASSLLAGDLYGYTF.

The gene calls are TRBV5-4 and TRBJ2-3; TRBD2 matches 7 bases. Germline CDR1 is SGHNT and CDR2 is YYREEE (reference sequence). The trim removed 2 bases at V and 1 base at J, leaving 1 base unmatched. This CDR3 is built from 14 residues. Here the CDR3 DNA reads TGTGCCAGCAGCTTTGGACTAGGCACAGATACGCAGTATTTT. Encoded protein: CASSFGLGTDTQYF.

This chain uses TRBV7-9 with TRBJ1-1, with a tentative D call TRBD1 (5 bases). V was cut by 5 bases and J by 7 bases, with 20 bases left in between. Germline V gene data show CDR1 as SEHNR and CDR2 as FQNEAQ (reference sequence). The CDR3 is 15 amino acids. The CDR3 spells CASSPIKGWVGEAFF. The CDR3, as DNA: TGTGCCAGCAGCCCAATTAAGGGGTGGGTCGGTGAAGCTTTCTTT.

V usage is TRBV2 and J usage is TRBJ2-1; perhaps TRBD2 as D (6 bases). This CDR3 has 14 residues. CDR1 is SNHLY, CDR2 FYNNEI, per germline. The V end lost 7 bases, the J end lost 5 bases, and 15 bases lay between the germline ends. The chain's CDR3 is CASNYGGPNNEQFF. Written as DNA, the CDR3 is TGTGCCAGCAATTACGGAGGGCCCAACAATGAGCAGTTCTTC.

This clone occurred a few times. J is TRBJ2-1 and V is TRBV4-2; D ambiguous. The CDR3 runs 14 residues. CDR1 is LGHNA and CDR2 is YNFKEQ in the germline V gene. Trimming left V 2 bases short and J 3 bases short, with 8 bases between. CDR3 sequence reads: CASSQTDIYNEQFF. The CDR3 nucleotides read TGTGCCAGCAGCCAAACCGACATCTACAATGAGCAGTTCTTC.

This chain joins TRBV15 and TRBJ2-2; the D is unclear. Germline CDR1 is LNHNV and CDR2 is YYDKDF (reference sequence). This CDR3 spans 15 amino acids. Trimming left V 0 bases short and J 1 base short, with 6 bases between. As DNA, the CDR3 is TGTGCCACCAGCAGAGATCGCAGGAACACCGGGGAGCTGTTTTTT. Translated, it gives CATSRDRRNTGELFF.

The V call is TRBV28, the J call TRBJ2-7, with 7 bases identical to TRBD1. Germline CDR1 reads MDHEN; CDR2 reads SYDVKM. CDR3 length: 15 amino acids. V lost 6 bases to trimming and J lost 4 bases; unmatched junction nucleotides: 12. CDR3 sequence (DNA): TGTGCCAGCAGCCCTAGCCTGGGACAGTCGTACGAGCAGTACTTC. This translates into CASSPSLGQSYEQYF.

The V gene is TRBV7-9, the J gene TRBJ2-1, with 7 bases identical to TRBD1. Per germline, CDR1 SEHNR and CDR2 FQNEAQ (reference sequence). This CDR3 is 15 amino acids long. Trimming removed 5 bases from V and 7 bases from J; junction bases left unmatched: 11. This CDR3 is CASSLTRGTENEQFF. The CDR3 nucleotides read TGTGCCAGCAGCCTGACCAGGGGGACCGAGAATGAGCAGTTCTTC.

The rearrangement links TRBV11-2 to TRBJ2-7, with D uncertain. The CDR3 covers 15 residues. With 0 bases removed from V and 1 base from J, the gap between germline ends came to 10 bases. Germline lookup yields CDR1 SGHAT and CDR2 FQNNGV. CDR3 sequence (DNA): TGTGCCAGCAGCTTAGATAGCTTGGTTTCCTACGAGCAGTACTTC. Translating gives CASSLDSLVSYEQYF.

The chain combines TRBV28 with TRBJ1-2, with 8 bases that match TRBD1. V lost 5 bases, J lost 3 bases, and 8 bases stayed unmatched. CDR1 and CDR2 (germline): MDHEN, SYDVKM. CDR3 size: 15 residues. CDR3 in DNA: TGTGCCAGCAGTCCGACAGGGGCCGGTCACTATGGCTACACCTTC. Translated: CASSPTGAGHYGYTF.

V gene TRBV28 combines with J gene TRBJ2-1; 12 bases fit TRBD2. The CDR3 spans 17 residues. CDR1 is MDHEN, CDR2 SYDVKM, per germline. Germline trimming cut 5 bases from V and 6 bases from J; bases unmatched to any gene: 11. The CDR3 DNA follows: TGTGCCAGCAGTCGCCGGACTAGCGGGATCCTTGGCAATGAGCAGTTCTTC. The encoded protein is CASSRRTSGILGNEQFF.

In its sample, this clone was seen once. The chain joins TRBV6-6 to TRBJ2-1, with D perhaps matching TRBD1 (5 bases). Trimming stripped 3 bases from V and 9 bases from J, with 15 bases between. The CDR3 runs to 14 residues. In germline, CDR1 is MNHNY, CDR2 SVGAGI (reference sequence). The CDR3 loop is CASSYFGPTGEQFF. CDR3 nucleotide sequence: TGTGCCAGCAGTTATTTCGGACCCACAGGTGAGCAGTTCTTC.

The rearrangement uses TRBV5-1 and TRBJ2-7; 8 nucleotides match TRBD2. V shed 8 bases, J shed 2 bases, and the junction held 9 bases outside the gene matches. There are 14 residues in the CDR3. Per germline, CDR1 SGHRS and CDR2 YFSETQ. The CDR3 region is CASHTGGDTYEQYF. The CDR3 nucleotides are TGCGCCAGTCACACGGGGGGGGATACCTACGAGCAGTACTTC.

This clone was recorded a few times. This chain uses TRBV28 with TRBJ1-4, with 7 positions matching TRBD1. The CDR3 consists of 15 residues. CDR1 MDHEN and CDR2 SYDVKM come from the germline V gene. Losses at the gene ends were 2 bases for V and 6 bases for J; bases not matched to a gene: 6. The CDR3 coding sequence is TGTGCCAGCAGTTTAGGAGGGACAGAACATGAAAAACTGTTTTTT. Protein sequence: CASSLGGTEHEKLFF.

This clone was recorded only once. The gene calls are TRBV25-1 and TRBJ2-1; 8 nucleotides agree with TRBD2. Unmatched junction bases numbered 5, after V lost 4 bases and J lost 0 bases. The CDR3 totals 16 residues. Looked up from germline, CDR1 is MGHDK and CDR2 is SYGVNS. The CDR3 here is CASSGRGGSSYNEQFF. CDR3 nucleotides: TGTGCCAGCAGTGGACGGGGGGGAAGCTCCTACAATGAGCAGTTCTTC.

The CDR3 sequence is CASSPLPSGGDTDTQYF. The DNA for the CDR3 is TGTGCCAGCTCACCACTCCCTAGCGGGGGGGACACAGATACGCAGTATTTT. The chain is built from TRBV18 and TRBJ2-3; 12 nucleotides line up with TRBD2. The CDR3 contains 17 residues. CDR1 and CDR2 (germline): KGHSH, LQKENI. The J segment lost 2 bases and the V segment lost 1 base, leaving 4 bases of the junction unmatched.

The V and J genes are TRBV5-1 and TRBJ1-1; 7 nucleotides line up with TRBD1. Trimming removed 4 bases from V and 7 bases from J; junction bases left unmatched: 13. This CDR3 comprises 15 residues. Per germline, CDR1 SGHRS and CDR2 YFSETQ. The CDR3 here is CASSPDPGQIYEAFF. Here the CDR3 DNA reads TGCGCCAGCAGCCCGGACCCGGGACAGATTTATGAAGCTTTCTTT.